These T cell receptor beta chains were read from a single sample in a study of response to subunit inactivated influenza vaccine. Each CDR3 protein gets one entry after TCRdb re-called the RT-PCR reads with MiXCR. The repertoire holds roughly 620,000 distinct CDR3 sequences, with about 11% as singletons. The same specimen was also included in a second study, on T cells expressing NK-cell markers.

The sample in question was PBMCs from blood, obtained on the day of vaccination. These receptors came from a man between 50 and 59 years old who received an inactivated influenza vaccine. Both conserved end residues are part of each CDR3. A D gene is named only where the DNA matches it firmly. A row's size may be missing; if present it is once, few, many or a size class.

v_call	clone_size	d_call	j_call	cdr3_nt	cdr3_aa
TRBV20-1	-	-	TRBJ2-1	TGCAGTGCTAGGGTGGGAACTTCCTACAATGAGCAGTTCTTC	CSARVGTSYNEQFF
TRBV4-3	-	-	TRBJ2-5	TGCGCCAGCAGCCACTCTCTTGGACAGTACGGACAAGAGACCCAGTACTTC	CASSHSLGQYGQETQYF
TRBV15	few	-	TRBJ1-2	TGTGCCACCAGCAGAGAGATGGCAGTAAGCGGCTACACCTTC	CATSREMAVSGYTF
TRBV3-1	-	-	TRBJ2-7	TGTGCCAGCAGCCAAGATCGTTGGTACGAGCAGTACTTC	CASSQDRWYEQYF
TRBV29-1	-	TRBD2	TRBJ2-2	TGCAGCGTTGCCCGACTAGCGGGGAACACCGGGGAGCTGTTTTTT	CSVARLAGNTGELFF
TRBV10-3	few	-	TRBJ1-1	TGTGCCATCAGTGAAGCCAGGGAAGGCACTGAAGCTTTCTTT	CAISEAREGTEAFF
TRBV4-2	few	TRBD1	TRBJ1-2	TGTGCCAGCAGCCAAGGAGCCGGACAGGGAGGGTCTTTCTATGGCTACACCTTC	CASSQGAGQGGSFYGYTF
TRBV27	few	TRBD2	TRBJ2-4	TGTGCCAGCAGTCCCAGGACTAGCGGGAGTCCACCCAAAAACATTCAGTACTTC	CASSPRTSGSPPKNIQYF
TRBV12-3/TRBV12-4	few	TRBD1	TRBJ1-6	TGTGCCAGCAGACAGGGACAGGGAGGTTCACCCCTCCACTTT	CASRQGQGGSPLHF
TRBV12-3/TRBV12-4	few	-	TRBJ2-1	TGTGCCAGCAGTATTGGTGCGGCGAGCTCCTACAATGAGCAGTTCTTC	CASSIGAASSYNEQFF
TRBV20-1	-	TRBD2	TRBJ2-1	TGCAGTGCTAGTGGCCTAGCGGGAGTCAATGAGCAGTTCTTC	CSASGLAGVNEQFF
TRBV9	few	-	TRBJ1-2	TGTGCCAGCAGCGTAGCAGGGGCTGGCTACACCTTC	CASSVAGAGYTF
TRBV5-1	many	TRBD1	TRBJ2-7	TGCGCCAGCAGCTTGGACAGGGGGCTTTCCGAGCAGTACTTC	CASSLDRGLSEQYF
TRBV6-5	-	-	TRBJ2-5	TGTGCCAGCAGTTACCGGGGGTTTGGCCAAGAGACCCAGTACTTC	CASSYRGFGQETQYF
TRBV6-1	-	TRBD2	TRBJ2-7	TGTGCCAGCAGGGATACAAGCGGGGGCCTCTCCTACGAGCAGTACTTC	CASRDTSGGLSYEQYF
TRBV20-1	few	TRBD1	TRBJ1-1	TGCAGTGCTAGGCCCCACCTAAAGACAGGGGAAGCTTTCTTT	CSARPHLKTGEAFF
TRBV20-1	-	-	TRBJ2-5	TGCAGTGCTAGAGGATCGGGGAAAGAGACCCAGTACTTC	CSARGSGKETQYF
TRBV2	few	-	TRBJ2-2	TGTGCCAGCAGTGCGGGCCTAGAGAACACCGGGGAGCTGTTTTTT	CASSAGLENTGELFF
TRBV6-5	few	-	TRBJ2-6	TGTGCCAGCAGTTACGATGTAGCTGGGGCCAACGTCCTGACTTTC	CASSYDVAGANVLTF
TRBV27	few	-	TRBJ2-1	TGTGCCAGCAGTCTACTCTCGGAGTACAATGAGCAGTTCTTC	CASSLLSEYNEQFF
TRBV6-5	-	TRBD2	TRBJ2-5	TGTGCCAGCAGTTATTGGGCTAGCGGAGTCCAAGAGACCCAGTACTTC	CASSYWASGVQETQYF
TRBV6-6	many	TRBD1	TRBJ2-7	TGTGCCAGCACCACCAGACAGGGCTACGAGCAGTACTTC	CASTTRQGYEQYF
TRBV10-3	few	-	TRBJ2-3	TGTGCCATCAGTAGACCGGGACAAACAGATACGCAGTATTTT	CAISRPGQTDTQYF
TRBV20-1	many	TRBD2	TRBJ2-1	TGCAGTGCGGATTCGGGACTAGCGGGAGGCTACAATGAGCAGTTCTTC	CSADSGLAGGYNEQFF
TRBV13	-	-	TRBJ2-3	TGTGCCAGCAGCTTAGGGGGACCGAGGGGGACAGATACGCAGTATTTT	CASSLGGPRGTDTQYF
TRBV7-8	-	-	TRBJ2-3	TGTGCCAGCAGCCTATTTCGGGGGTTGGATACGCAGTATTTT	CASSLFRGLDTQYF
TRBV5-1	many	TRBD1	TRBJ1-4	TGCGCCAGCAGCGAATCCGGCACAGGGGTCGAAAAACTGTTTTTT	CASSESGTGVEKLFF
TRBV5-1	-	TRBD2	TRBJ2-7	TGCGCCAGCAGCCCCCCTGGCGGGAGTGGGAGGCGCGAGCAGTACTTC	CASSPPGGSGRREQYF
TRBV7-8	few	-	TRBJ2-2	TGTGCCAGCAGAACGACGGGCCCTTCTGGGGAGCTGTTTTTT	CASRTTGPSGELFF
TRBV5-1	-	TRBD1	TRBJ2-7	TGCGCCAGCAGCGAGGGACAGGGAGGGACTTCCTACGAGCAGTACTTC	CASSEGQGGTSYEQYF
TRBV28	few	TRBD2	TRBJ2-5	TGTGCCAGCAGTCCCCACGGGAGGGAGACCCAGTACTTC	CASSPHGRETQYF
TRBV10-3	-	TRBD1	TRBJ2-7	TGTGCCACCAGAGACAGGGGTCCCTACGAGCAGTACTTC	CATRDRGPYEQYF
TRBV12-3/TRBV12-4	many	-	TRBJ2-2	TGTGCCAGCAGTTTATTAGGCAGGGTAGGAACCGGGGAGCTGTTTTTT	CASSLLGRVGTGELFF
TRBV12-3/TRBV12-4	-	-	TRBJ2-6	TGTGCCACGACCAGGGACGGCTCTGGGGCCAACGTCCTGACTTTC	CATTRDGSGANVLTF
TRBV12-3/TRBV12-4	many	-	TRBJ2-3	TGTGCCAGCAGTTCCTTAGCGGCTAGCACAGATACGCAGTATTTT	CASSSLAASTDTQYF
TRBV12-3/TRBV12-4	-	TRBD1	TRBJ2-3	TGTGCCAGCAGCCTTAACAGGGGAAGCACAGATACGCAGTATTTT	CASSLNRGSTDTQYF
TRBV20-1	few	TRBD1	TRBJ2-2	TGCAGTGCCCAAGGGACAGGGGACACCGGGGAGCTGTTTTTT	CSAQGTGDTGELFF
TRBV28	few	TRBD1	TRBJ1-1	TGTGCCAGCAGTGCTTTGGACAGGGGGCGGACCACTGAAGCTTTCTTT	CASSALDRGRTTEAFF
TRBV20-1	-	-	TRBJ1-2	TGCAGTGCTAGAGATGCGCCGGCGGGGGGGCTTAACTATGGCTACACCTTC	CSARDAPAGGLNYGYTF
TRBV9	-	-	TRBJ2-1	TGTGCCAGCAGCGCTGGAACACAGATTATTAGCGGCTCCTACAATGAGCAGTTCTTC	CASSAGTQIISGSYNEQFF
TRBV6-2/TRBV6-3	-	-	TRBJ2-7	TGTGCCAGCAGTTACTCGAGGGAGCAAACGGGAAAGCAGTACTTC	CASSYSREQTGKQYF
TRBV7-3	-	TRBD2	TRBJ2-1	TGTGCCAGCAGCTTAGCGGGAGAGAGTGAGAGAGGCAATGAGCAGTTCTTC	CASSLAGESERGNEQFF
TRBV29-1	few	-	TRBJ1-2	TGCAGCGCTGCATCTCCTCGGGGCACCTACTATGGCTACACCTTC	CSAASPRGTYYGYTF